The 26 T cell receptor beta chains below all came from one sample that was sequenced in a study of CD8 T cells in ankylosing spondylitis. Each CDR3 protein gets one entry after TCRdb re-called the 5' RACE reads with MiXCR. The table lists 300,000 to 350,000 distinct CDR3 sequences, around 21% of them singletons. Sequenced material: blood, either unsorted or a sorted T cell fraction (not recorded which). These TCRs come from a female donor with ankylosing spondylitis or in good health (not recorded which).

There are a few counts of this clonotype. J is TRBJ1-1 and V is TRBV5-5; TRBD1 might be the D (5 bases). V was clipped by 0 bases and J by 2 bases, with 17 bases between them. CDR3 length: 17 amino acids. The germline V gene encodes CDR1 SGHKS and CDR2 YYEKEE (reference sequence). DNA for the CDR3: TGTGCCAGCAGCTTGGCCCCCCCGGGACGGTCAAACACTGAAGCTTTCTTT. Translated: CASSLAPPGRSNTEAFF.

Concerning this clonotype: A junction end diverges from the germline sequence, so it may reflect a read error. This chain connects TRBV15 to TRBJ2-5, with 10 bases identical to TRBD2. Germline V CDR1 and CDR2: LNHNV, YYDKDF (reference sequence). The CDR3 totals 12 residues. CDR3 protein: CATSRAGTSVSF. DNA of the CDR3: TGTGCCACCAGCAGGGCGGGGACTAGCGTTTCCTTC.

The gene calls are TRBV5-6 and TRBJ2-7; a weak D match, TRBD2 (6 bases). Germline CDR1 is SGHDT and CDR2 is YYEEEE. V was trimmed by 4 bases and J by 7 bases, leaving 21 bases between them. This CDR3 has 15 residues. CDR3 nucleotides: TGTGCCAGCAGCCTCGGGACTTCTGGAGGCCGGGAGCAGTACTTC. It translates to CASSLGTSGGREQYF.

This clonotype was seen a few times. V gene TRBV14 combines with J gene TRBJ2-5, with D unclear. V was cut by 1 base and J by 5 bases, with 5 bases left in between. CDR1 and CDR2 from the germline V gene are SGHDN and FVKESK. The CDR3 spans 12 residues. CDR3 loop: CASSQGLETQYF. The CDR3 bases are TGTGCCAGCAGCCAAGGGCTGGAGACCCAGTACTTC. Full variable domain (missing parts from reference TRBV14 and TRBJ2-5): EAGVTQFPSHSVIEKGQTVTLRCDPISGHDNLYWYRRVMGKEIKFLLHFVKESKQDESGMPNNRFLAERTGGTYSTLKVQPAELEDSGVYFCASSQGLETQYFGPGTRLLVL.

This clonotype was detected ten times or more. The chain is built from TRBV29-1 and TRBJ2-3, with 8 positions matching TRBD1. V dropped 4 bases and J dropped 4; count of bases not matched to a gene: 4. This CDR3 has 13 amino acids. Germline lookup yields CDR1 SQVTM and CDR2 ANQGSEA. The CDR3 DNA is TGCAGCGTTGGGCAGGGGGCATCAGATACGCAGTATTTT. Translated: CSVGQGASDTQYF.

The V gene is TRBV20-1, the J gene TRBJ2-2; D remains unclear. CDR3 length equals 14 residues. Trimming pared 5 bases from V and 0 bases from J, leaving 10 bases between. From germline, CDR1 is DFQATT and CDR2 SNEGSKA (reference sequence). The CDR3 coding sequence is TGCAGTGCTCCTGGACGGACGAACACCGGGGAGCTGTTTTTT. Amino acids: CSAPGRTNTGELFF.

This clonotype was seen just once. The V and J genes are TRBV11-2 and TRBJ2-1; maybe TRBD1 (5 bases). V lost 3 bases, J lost 5 bases, and 14 bases lay in between. CDR1 is SGHAT, CDR2 FQNNGV, per germline. CDR3 size: 15 residues. The chain's CDR3 is CASSFHVGLNNEQFF. As DNA, the CDR3 is TGTGCCAGCAGCTTCCACGTGGGGCTAAACAATGAGCAGTTCTTC.

This clonotype was counted a few times. The V call is TRBV5-1, the J call TRBJ2-7; the D call may be TRBD1 or TRBD2 (5 bases each). V was cut by 1 base and J by 4 bases, with 15 bases left in between. Germline CDR1 SGHRS, CDR2 YFSETQ. The CDR3 has 15 residues. This CDR3 is CASSLTGTTGYEQYF. The CDR3 nucleotides are TGCGCCAGCAGCTTGACCGGGACGACGGGGTACGAGCAGTACTTC. Full variable domain (missing parts from reference TRBV5-1 and TRBJ2-7): KAGVTQTPRYLIKTRGQQVTLSCSPISGHRSVSWYQQTPGQGLQFLFEYFSETQRNKGNFPGRFSGRQFSNSRSEMNVSTLELGDSALYLCASSLTGTTGYEQYFGPGTRLTVT.

The chain links TRBV7-2 to TRBJ1-6; 8 bases match TRBD1. The CDR3 is made up of 15 amino acids. The ends lost 6 bases at V and 7 bases at J; junction bases unmatched: 8. Germline values: CDR1 SGHTA, CDR2 FQGNSA. DNA of the CDR3: TGTGCCAGCAGGACAGGGGCCTCTTGGAATTCACCCCTCCACTTT. This encodes CASRTGASWNSPLHF. Full variable domain (rest looked up from reference TRBV7-2 and TRBJ1-6): GAGVSQSPSNKVTEKGKDVELRCDPISGHTALYWYRQSLGQGLEFLIYFQGNSAPDKSGLPSDRFSAERTGGSVSTLTIQRTQQEDSAVYLCASRTGASWNSPLHFGNGTRLTVT.

J is TRBJ2-3 and V is TRBV27; the D call may be TRBD1 or TRBD2 (5 bases each). CDR1 is MNHEY and CDR2 is SMNVEV in the germline V gene (reference sequence). The CDR3 runs to 11 residues. Deletions cut 7 bases from V and 8 bases from J, with 10 bases between. The CDR3 reads CASKRGGTQYF. CDR3 DNA: TGTGCCAGCAAGAGGGGTGGTACGCAGTATTTT.

This clonotype came up many times. The CDR3 here is CSARDRGNSPLHF. CDR3 in DNA: TGCAGTGCTAGAGACAGGGGTAATTCACCCCTCCACTTT. This chain connects TRBV20-1 to TRBJ1-6; a weak D match, TRBD1 (6 bases). With 0 bases removed from V and 6 bases from J, the gap between germline ends came to 6 bases. The CDR3 spans 13 residues. CDR1 is DFQATT, CDR2 SNEGSKA, per germline (reference sequence).

This clonotype was seen at least ten times. The chain uses TRBV7-9 and TRBJ2-1; D is perhaps TRBD2 (5 bases). CDR1 and CDR2 from the germline V gene are SEHNR and FQNEAQ (reference sequence). V was trimmed by 6 bases and J by 5 bases, leaving 8 bases between them. CDR3 length equals 12 residues. Written as DNA, the CDR3 is TGTGCCAGCAGTCCGAGGGACAATGAGCAGTTCTTC. Its protein is CASSPRDNEQFF.

This clonotype was observed at least ten times. V and J are TRBV15 and TRBJ1-4; possibly TRBD1 for D (5 bases). Trimming took off 0 bases at V and 0 bases at J, with 14 bases between the two ends. Germline V lookup: CDR1 LNHNV, CDR2 YYDKDF (reference sequence). The CDR3 consists of 18 residues. The CDR3 nucleotides are TGTGCCACCAGCAGAGATGGGATCGGGGCTACAACTAATGAAAAACTGTTTTTT. It translates to CATSRDGIGATTNEKLFF. Filled out from reference TRBV15 and TRBJ1-4, the complete variable domain reads DAMVIQNPRYQVTQFGKPVTLSCSQTLNHNVMYWYQQKSSQAPKLLFHYYDKDFNNEADTPDNFQSRRPNTSFCFLDIRSPGLGDTAMYLCATSRDGIGATTNEKLFFGSGTQLSVL.

Ten or more counts support this clonotype. This rearrangement joins TRBV12-3 or TRBV12-4 to TRBJ2-7; D unresolved. V lost 6 bases and J lost 4, with 13 bases in between. This CDR3 has 13 amino acids. CDR3 in amino acids: CASREGPLYEQYF. CDR3 sequence (DNA): TGTGCCAGCAGAGAAGGACCGCTATACGAGCAGTACTTC.

CDR3 bases: TGTGCCAGCAGCCCAGGGGGATCAATGACCTACGAGCAGTACTTC. Protein: CASSPGGSMTYEQYF. The genes are TRBV12-3 or TRBV12-4 and TRBJ2-7; 7 bases map to TRBD1. The V gene end was trimmed by 6 bases and the J gene end by 2 bases; junction bases not matched to a gene: 10. The CDR3 length is 15 residues.

This clonotype was found a few times. The chain combines TRBV12-3 or TRBV12-4 with TRBJ2-6; D call uncertain. CDR3 length: 15 residues. Trimming took off 4 bases at V and 0 bases at J, with 7 bases between the two ends. The chain's CDR3 is CASSSSASGANVLTF. CDR3 in DNA: TGTGCCAGCAGTTCCTCAGCCTCTGGGGCCAACGTCCTGACTTTC.

This clonotype was seen ten or more times. The genes are TRBV9 and TRBJ2-1, with 8 bases identical to TRBD2. CDR1 is SGDLS, CDR2 YYNGEE, per germline. The CDR3 extends over 16 amino acids. With 0 bases clipped from V and 2 bases from J, the junction kept 4 bases outside the gene matches. CDR3 DNA sequence: TGTGCCAGCAGCGTAGAGTCCGGGGGGGCCTACAATGAGCAGTTCTTC. It codes for CASSVESGGAYNEQFF.

This clonotype was detected only once. This chain links TRBV5-4 with TRBJ2-6; no clear D. This CDR3 contains 16 residues. Trimming left V 4 bases short and J 0 bases short, with 11 bases between. Germline V gene lookup returns CDR1 SGHNT and CDR2 YYREEE (reference sequence). The CDR3 DNA follows: TGTGCCAGCAGCGCCCAGGTGAACTCTGGGGCCAACGTCCTGACTTTC. This encodes CASSAQVNSGANVLTF.

This clonotype showed up many times. The rearrangement joins TRBV4-3 to TRBJ2-1; D not resolved. Germline CDR1 LGHNA, CDR2 YSLEER. The V end lost 0 bases, the J end lost 9 bases, and 9 bases lay between the germline ends. The CDR3 is 13 residues long. The CDR3 protein is CASSQDVSREQFF. CDR3 nucleotides: TGCGCCAGCAGCCAAGATGTTAGCCGTGAGCAGTTCTTC.

This clonotype appeared a few times. The V gene is TRBV20-1, the J gene TRBJ1-3; D uncertain. The CDR3 has 13 residues. Germline V gene lookup returns CDR1 DFQATT and CDR2 SNEGSKA (reference sequence). Trimming stripped 1 base from V and 4 bases from J, with 8 bases between. The CDR3, as DNA: TGCAGTGCTAGAGGATTACTGGGAAACACCATATATTTT. Amino acids: CSARGLLGNTIYF.

This clonotype was observed a few times. This chain uses TRBV7-9 with TRBJ1-2; the D gene is possibly TRBD1 (6 bases). This CDR3 is built from 14 residues. CDR1 is SEHNR, CDR2 FQNEAQ, per germline (reference sequence). Trimming removed 5 bases from V and 8 bases from J, with 18 bases in between. CDR3 sequence reads: CASSPGGGGPGYTF. CDR3 sequence (DNA): TGTGCCAGCAGCCCCGGAGGCGGGGGCCCCGGCTACACCTTC.

The gene calls are TRBV9 and TRBJ2-2; 10 bases align to TRBD2. Germline V lookup: CDR1 SGDLS, CDR2 YYNGEE. The CDR3 sequence is 15 residues long. V shed 3 bases, J shed 3 bases, and the junction held 2 bases outside the gene matches. Here the CDR3 DNA reads TGTGCCAGCAGCGAACTAGCGGGATACACCGGGGAGCTGTTTTTT. The encoded protein is CASSELAGYTGELFF.

This clonotype was counted only a few times. This chain joins TRBV5-1 and TRBJ2-5; 13 bases map to TRBD2. From germline, CDR1 is SGHRS and CDR2 YFSETQ. V shed 4 bases, J shed 0 bases, and the junction held 9 bases outside the gene matches. This CDR3 has 18 residues. The CDR3 loop reads CASSPGLAGVTYQETQYF. The CDR3 DNA sequence: TGCGCCAGCAGCCCCGGACTAGCGGGAGTAACGTACCAAGAGACCCAGTACTTC.

This clonotype was observed a few times. The chain couples TRBV4-1 to TRBJ2-4, with D unclear. V was pared by 1 base and J by 9 bases, with 10 bases between. From germline, CDR1 is MGHRA and CDR2 YSYEKL. This CDR3 has 13 amino acids. CDR3 in amino acids: CASSQVAFPIQYF. Here the CDR3 DNA reads TGCGCCAGCAGCCAAGTCGCTTTCCCCATTCAGTACTTC.

The chain links TRBV11-2 to TRBJ1-3, with TRBD1 identical over 7 bases. V lost 8 bases, J lost 4 bases, and 11 bases stayed unmatched. Germline V gene lookup returns CDR1 SGHAT and CDR2 FQNNGV. The CDR3 runs 15 residues. The CDR3 loop reads CASRDRILLGNTIYF. The CDR3 DNA is TGTGCCAGCCGGGACAGAATCTTGTTGGGAAACACCATATATTTT.

This clonotype was recorded a few times. This chain joins TRBV7-9 and TRBJ1-2; D unclear. From germline, CDR1 is SEHNR and CDR2 FQNEAQ (reference sequence). There are 14 residues in the CDR3. The V end lost 1 base, the J end lost 4 bases, and 10 bases lay between the germline ends. The CDR3 DNA sequence: TGTGCCAGCAGCTTAGGGTCGGTGCCCTATGGCTACACCTTC. This translates into CASSLGSVPYGYTF.